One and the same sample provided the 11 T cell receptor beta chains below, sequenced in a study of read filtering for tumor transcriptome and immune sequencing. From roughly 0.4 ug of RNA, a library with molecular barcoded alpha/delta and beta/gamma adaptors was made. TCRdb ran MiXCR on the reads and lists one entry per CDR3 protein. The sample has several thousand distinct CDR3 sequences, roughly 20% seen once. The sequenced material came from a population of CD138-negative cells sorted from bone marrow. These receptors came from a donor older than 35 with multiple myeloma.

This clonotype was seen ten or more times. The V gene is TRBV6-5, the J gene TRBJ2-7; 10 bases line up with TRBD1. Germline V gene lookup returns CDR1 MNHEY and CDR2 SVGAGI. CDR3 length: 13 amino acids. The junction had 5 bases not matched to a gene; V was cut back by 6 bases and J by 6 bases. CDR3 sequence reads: CASRRQGAGEQYF. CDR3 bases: TGTGCCAGCAGGCGACAGGGGGCGGGCGAGCAGTACTTC.

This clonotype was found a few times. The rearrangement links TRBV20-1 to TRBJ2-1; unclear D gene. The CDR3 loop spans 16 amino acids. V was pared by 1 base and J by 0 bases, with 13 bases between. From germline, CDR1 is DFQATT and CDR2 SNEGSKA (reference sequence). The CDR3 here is CSARGLGPDSYNEQFF. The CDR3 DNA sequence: TGCAGTGCTAGAGGACTCGGGCCTGACTCCTACAATGAGCAGTTCTTC.

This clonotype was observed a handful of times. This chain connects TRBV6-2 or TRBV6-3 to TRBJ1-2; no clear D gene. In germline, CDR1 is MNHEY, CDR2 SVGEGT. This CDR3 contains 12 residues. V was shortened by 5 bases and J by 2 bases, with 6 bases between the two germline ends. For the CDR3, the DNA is TGTGCCAGCAGTGATCGGAACTATGGCTACACCTTC. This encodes CASSDRNYGYTF.

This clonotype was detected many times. This chain's CDR3 is CASSFISGAYEQYF. CDR3 bases: TGTGCCAGCAGTTTTATCTCAGGAGCCTACGAGCAGTACTTC. The chain recombines TRBV28 with TRBJ2-7; D uncertain. The CDR3 has 14 residues. Trimming took off 3 bases at V and 2 bases at J, with 11 bases between the two ends. CDR1 and CDR2 from the germline V gene are MDHEN and SYDVKM.

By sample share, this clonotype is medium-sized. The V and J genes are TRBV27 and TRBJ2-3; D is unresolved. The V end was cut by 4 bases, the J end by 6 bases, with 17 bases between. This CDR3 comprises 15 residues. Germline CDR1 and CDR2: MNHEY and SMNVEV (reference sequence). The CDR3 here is CASSSLQVLSDTQYF. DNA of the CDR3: TGTGCCAGCAGTTCCCTTCAGGTCCTCTCGGATACGCAGTATTTT.

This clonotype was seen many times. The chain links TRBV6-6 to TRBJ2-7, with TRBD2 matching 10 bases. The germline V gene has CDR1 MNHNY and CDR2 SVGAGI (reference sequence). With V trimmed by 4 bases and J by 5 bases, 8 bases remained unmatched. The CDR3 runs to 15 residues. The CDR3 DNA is TGTGCCAGCAGTTCCGGAGCGGGAGGGCCCCACGAGCAGTACTTC. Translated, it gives CASSSGAGGPHEQYF.

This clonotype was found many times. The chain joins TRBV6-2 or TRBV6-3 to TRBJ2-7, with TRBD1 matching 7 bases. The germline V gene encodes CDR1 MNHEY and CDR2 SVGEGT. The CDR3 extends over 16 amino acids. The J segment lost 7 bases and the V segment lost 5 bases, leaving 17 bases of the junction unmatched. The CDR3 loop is CASSTDRDRGRGEQYF. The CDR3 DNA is TGTGCCAGCAGTACTGACAGGGACCGTGGCCGGGGAGAGCAGTACTTC.

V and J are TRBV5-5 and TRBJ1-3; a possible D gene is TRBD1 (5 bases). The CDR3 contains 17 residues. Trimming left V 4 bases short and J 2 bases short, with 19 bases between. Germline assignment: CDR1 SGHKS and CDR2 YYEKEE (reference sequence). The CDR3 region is CASSPSTREVAGNTIYF. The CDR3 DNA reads TGTGCCAGCAGCCCCAGCACCAGGGAGGTTGCTGGAAACACCATATATTTT.

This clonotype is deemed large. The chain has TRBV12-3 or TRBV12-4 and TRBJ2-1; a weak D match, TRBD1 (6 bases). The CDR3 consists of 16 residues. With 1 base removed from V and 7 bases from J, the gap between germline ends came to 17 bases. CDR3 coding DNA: TGTGCCAGCAGTTTAGATAAGTCAGGGGTATGGAATGAGCAGTTCTTC. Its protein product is CASSLDKSGVWNEQFF.

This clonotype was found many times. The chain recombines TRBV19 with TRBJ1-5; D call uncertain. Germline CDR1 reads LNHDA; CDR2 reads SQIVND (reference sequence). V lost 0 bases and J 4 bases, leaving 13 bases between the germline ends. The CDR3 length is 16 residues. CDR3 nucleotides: TGTGCCAGTAGTATAGATCGCGGCGGACCTAATCAGCCCCAGCATTTT. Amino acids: CASSIDRGGPNQPQHF.

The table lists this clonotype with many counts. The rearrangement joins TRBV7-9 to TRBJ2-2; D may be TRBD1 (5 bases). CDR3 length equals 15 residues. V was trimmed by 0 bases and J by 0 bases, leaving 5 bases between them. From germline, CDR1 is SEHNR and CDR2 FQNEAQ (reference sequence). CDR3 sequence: CASSLAGPNTGELFF. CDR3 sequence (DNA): TGTGCCAGCAGCTTAGCGGGGCCGAACACCGGGGAGCTGTTTTTT.